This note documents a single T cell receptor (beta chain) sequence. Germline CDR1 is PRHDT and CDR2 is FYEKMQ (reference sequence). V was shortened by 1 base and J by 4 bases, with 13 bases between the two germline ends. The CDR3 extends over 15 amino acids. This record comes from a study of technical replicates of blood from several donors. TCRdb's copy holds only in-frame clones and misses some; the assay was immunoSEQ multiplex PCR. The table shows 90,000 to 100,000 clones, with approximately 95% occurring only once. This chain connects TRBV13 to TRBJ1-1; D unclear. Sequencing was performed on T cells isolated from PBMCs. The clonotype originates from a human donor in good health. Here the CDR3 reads CASSLDGEVGTEAFF. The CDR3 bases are TGTGCCAGCAGCTTAGATGGGGAGGTGGGCACTGAAGCTTTCTTT.